Listed here are 5 T cell receptor beta chains from one sample, sequenced in a study of control samples from healthy donors and cancer patients. Assay used: immunoSEQ multiplex PCR; TCRdb lists only in-frame clones, some missing. The profile shows some 150,000 clones, roughly 92% of them singletons. Input material: blood. The receptors were sampled from a man in his fifties or sixties in good health.

This chain connects TRBV9 to TRBJ1-6, with D maybe TRBD1 (6 bases). Germline V gives CDR1 SGDLS, CDR2 YYNGEE. The CDR3 has 15 residues. Trimming removed 3 bases from V and 10 bases from J, with 17 bases in between. Written as DNA, the CDR3 is TGTGCCAGCAGCGAAACCGGGGGCCGAGGCTCACCCCTCCACTTT. Translation: CASSETGGRGSPLHF.

V gene TRBV7-6 combines with J gene TRBJ2-7, with unresolved D. V lost 4 bases and J 0 bases, leaving 16 bases between the germline ends. The CDR3 spans 16 residues. CDR1 SGHVS and CDR2 FNYEAQ come from the germline V gene. The CDR3 loop reads CASSSLGQVGSYEQYF. CDR3 DNA sequence: TGTGCCAGCAGCTCCTTAGGGCAGGTGGGCTCCTACGAGCAGTACTTC.

This clone was detected a few times. This chain links TRBV6-5 with TRBJ1-2; possibly TRBD1 for D (5 bases). The germline V and J ends were trimmed by 8 bases and 0 bases, with 13 bases remaining between them. In germline, CDR1 is MNHEY, CDR2 SVGAGI. The CDR3 is 14 residues long. The CDR3 sequence is CASEGRGPNYGYTF. As DNA, the CDR3 is TGTGCCAGCGAGGGGAGAGGGCCTAACTATGGCTACACCTTC.

The chain uses TRBV10-3 and TRBJ2-1, with unresolved D. The CDR3 has 12 amino acids. Deletions cut 10 bases from V and 8 bases from J, with 15 bases between. In germline, CDR1 is ENHRY, CDR2 SYGVKD. DNA of the CDR3: TGTGCCACCGGCGATATAGACTATGAGCAGTTCTTC. It is translated as CATGDIDYEQFF.

This chain connects TRBV6-5 to TRBJ1-1, with D possibly TRBD1 on 6 matching bases. The germline V gene encodes CDR1 MNHEY and CDR2 SVGAGI. V shed 2 bases and J shed 1 base, with 8 bases lying between them. The CDR3 runs 14 residues. In DNA form, the CDR3 reads TGTGCCAGCAGTTACAGGGACAAGAACACTGAAGCTTTCTTT. The encoded protein is CASSYRDKNTEAFF.